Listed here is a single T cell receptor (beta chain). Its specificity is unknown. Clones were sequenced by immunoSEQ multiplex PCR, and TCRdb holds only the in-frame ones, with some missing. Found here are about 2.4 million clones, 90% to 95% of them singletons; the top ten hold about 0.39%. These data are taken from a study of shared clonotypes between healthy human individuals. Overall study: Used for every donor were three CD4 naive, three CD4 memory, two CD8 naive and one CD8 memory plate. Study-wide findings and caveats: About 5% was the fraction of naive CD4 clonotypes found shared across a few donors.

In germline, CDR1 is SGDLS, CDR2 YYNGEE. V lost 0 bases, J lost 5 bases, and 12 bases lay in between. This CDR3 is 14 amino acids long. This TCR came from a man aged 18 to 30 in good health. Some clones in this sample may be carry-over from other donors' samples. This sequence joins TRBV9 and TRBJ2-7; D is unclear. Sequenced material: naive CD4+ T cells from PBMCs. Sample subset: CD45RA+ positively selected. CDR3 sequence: CASSVDARSNEQYF. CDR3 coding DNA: TGTGCCAGCAGCGTAGACGCTCGGTCAAACGAGCAGTACTTC.